The entry below describes one T cell receptor beta chain. Participants were aged about 18 to 100 years, lived in about two dozen US areas, and enrolled virtually. Symptom resolution, clearance, or two negative PCRs marked the recovered donors of Cohort 3. This sample is drawn from a study of blood T cell repertoires in COVID-19. Germline trimming cut 4 bases from V and 3 bases from J; bases unmatched to any gene: 8. The CDR3 has 16 amino acids. Germline CDR1 and CDR2: MDHEN and SYDVKM. TCRdb's copy holds only in-frame clones and misses some; the assay was immunoSEQ multiplex PCR. The profile shows some 200,000 clones, 89% of them singletons.

Sequencing was carried out using PBMCs or T cells enriched from blood (not recorded which). The J gene is TRBJ2-1, the V gene TRBV28; 8 bases are a match to TRBD2. The TCR was taken from a woman aged 18 to 35 who had recovered from COVID-19. The CDR3 coding sequence is TGTGCCAGCAGTTGGGCAGCGGGAGCGGTCTACAATGAGCAGTTCTTC. This codes for CASSWAAGAVYNEQFF.